This TCR beta chain comes out of a study of blood T cell repertoires in COVID-19. The CDR3 sequence is 15 residues long. J was trimmed by 6 bases and V by 0 bases; bases with no gene match: 7. CDR1 is SGHRS and CDR2 is YFSETQ in the germline V gene. Participants' own reports of clinical history determined their cohort assignment. Only in-frame clones appear in the TCRdb table, and some are missing; sequencing was by immunoSEQ multiplex PCR. In the table there are 190,000 or so clones, about four fifths of which are singletons. This clonotype was obtained from a man between 35 and 55 years old who had recovered from COVID-19. Specimen: PBMCs or T cells enriched from blood (not recorded which). This chain uses TRBV5-1 with TRBJ1-2, with 8 nucleotides matching TRBD1. This chain's CDR3 is CASSLGVRGLDGYTF. The CDR3 DNA follows: TGCGCCAGCAGCTTGGGCGTCAGGGGGCTTGATGGCTACACCTTC.